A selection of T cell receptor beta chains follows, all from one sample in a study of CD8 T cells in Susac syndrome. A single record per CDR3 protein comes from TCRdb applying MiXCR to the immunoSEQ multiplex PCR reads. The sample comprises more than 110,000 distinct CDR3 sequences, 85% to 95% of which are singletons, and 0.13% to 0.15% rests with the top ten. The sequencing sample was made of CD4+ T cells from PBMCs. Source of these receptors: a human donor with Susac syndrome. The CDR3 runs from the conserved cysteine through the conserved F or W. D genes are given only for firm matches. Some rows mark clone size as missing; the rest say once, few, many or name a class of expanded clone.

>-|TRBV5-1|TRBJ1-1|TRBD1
CASSLEEGGGEAFF
TGCGCCAGCAGCTTGGAAGAAGGGGGCGGTGAAGCTTTCTTT
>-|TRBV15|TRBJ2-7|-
CATSRDQVEQYF
TGTGCCACCAGCAGAGACCAGGTCGAGCAGTACTTC
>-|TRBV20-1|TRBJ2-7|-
CSARSRGDEQYF
TGCAGTGCTAGGTCCCGCGGGGACGAGCAGTACTTC
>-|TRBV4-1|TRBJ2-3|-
CASSRQSRTDTQYF
TGCGCCAGCAGCCGACAATCTCGCACAGATACGCAGTATTTT
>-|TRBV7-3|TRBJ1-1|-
CASSRQPNTEAFF
TGTGCCAGCAGTCGACAGCCGAACACTGAAGCTTTCTTT
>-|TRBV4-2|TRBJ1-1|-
CASSQGRARDTEAFF
TGTGCCAGCAGCCAAGGCCGGGCTCGGGACACTGAAGCTTTCTTT
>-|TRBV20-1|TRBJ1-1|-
CSGQQGWDTEAFF
TGCAGCGGCCAACAGGGTTGGGACACTGAAGCTTTCTTT
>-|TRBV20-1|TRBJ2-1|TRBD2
CSARVLAEYNEQFF
TGCAGTGCTAGAGTACTAGCGGAGTACAATGAGCAGTTCTTC
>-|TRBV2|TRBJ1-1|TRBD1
CASKGTGYTEAFF
TGTGCCAGCAAAGGGACAGGGTACACTGAAGCTTTCTTT
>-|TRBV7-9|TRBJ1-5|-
CASSPNNQPQHF
TGTGCCAGCAGCCCAAACAATCAGCCCCAGCATTTT
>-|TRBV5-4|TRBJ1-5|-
CASSFGGEANQPQHF
TGTGCCAGCAGCTTTGGGGGGGAGGCCAATCAGCCCCAGCATTTT
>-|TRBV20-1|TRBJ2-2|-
CSARDTGTGELFF
TGCAGTGCTAGAGATACGGGGACCGGGGAGCTGTTTTTT
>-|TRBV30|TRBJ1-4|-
CAWSIKRSTLSARFF
TGTGCCTGGAGTATCAAGAGGAGTACCCTATCAGCTCGGTTTTTT
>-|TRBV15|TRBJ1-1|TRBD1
CATSADRQTEAFF
TGTGCCACCAGCGCGGACAGGCAAACTGAAGCTTTCTTT
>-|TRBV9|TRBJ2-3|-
CASSSIQPNTDTQYF
TGTGCCAGCAGCTCAATTCAGCCTAACACAGATACGCAGTATTTT
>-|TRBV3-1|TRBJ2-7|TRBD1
CASSPGQGYGSYEQYF
TGTGCCAGCAGCCCGGGACAGGGTTACGGATCCTACGAGCAGTACTTC
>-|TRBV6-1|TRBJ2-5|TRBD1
CASSELQGGETQYF
TGTGCCAGCAGTGAACTACAGGGGGGAGAGACCCAGTACTTC
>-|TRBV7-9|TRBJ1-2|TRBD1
CASSAGQGARGGYTF
TGTGCCAGCAGCGCCGGACAGGGGGCCAGGGGTGGCTACACCTTC
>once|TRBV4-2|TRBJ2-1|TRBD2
CASSPLSGGASYNEQFF
TGTGCCAGCAGCCCCCTGAGCGGGGGGGCTTCCTACAATGAGCAGTTCTTC
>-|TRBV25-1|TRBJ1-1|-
CASSEDFGLEAFF
TGTGCCAGCAGTGAGGATTTCGGTCTTGAAGCTTTCTTT
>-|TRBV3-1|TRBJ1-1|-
CASSQVIRLRGTEAFF
TGTGCCAGCAGCCAAGTTATAAGACTGAGGGGGACTGAAGCTTTCTTT
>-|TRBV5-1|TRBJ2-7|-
CASSWGSTDEQYF
TGCGCCAGCAGTTGGGGGAGTACGGACGAGCAGTACTTC
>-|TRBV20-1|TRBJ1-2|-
CSAEQNSGYGYTF
TGCAGTGCCGAACAGAACTCAGGCTATGGCTACACCTTC
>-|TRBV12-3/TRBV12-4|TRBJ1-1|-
CASTRQSVGTEAFF
TGTGCCAGCACCCGACAGTCGGTGGGCACTGAAGCTTTCTTT
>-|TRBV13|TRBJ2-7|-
CASSPSPSHSQAYEQYF
TGTGCCAGCAGCCCATCCCCATCTCACAGCCAGGCCTACGAGCAGTACTTC
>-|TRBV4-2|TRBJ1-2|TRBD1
CASSRTRDRVKGYTF
TGTGCCAGCAGCCGAACACGGGACAGGGTCAAGGGCTACACCTTC